Below, 15 T cell receptor beta chains from the same sample are listed, as sequenced in a study of spatial heterogeneity in lung cancer. TCRdb recomputed calls from the 5' RACE reads with MiXCR, one row per CDR3 protein. There are 75,000 or so distinct CDR3 sequences in the sample; roughly 8% occur only once, and about 6.8% lies in the top ten. Regarding time point: sample taken at primary tumor resection. The specimen was PBMCs, collected at surgery. These TCRs come from a male donor with early-stage non-small cell lung cancer.

This clonotype has a count of ten or more. This sequence joins TRBV4-1 and TRBJ2-7, with TRBD1 matching 9 bases. The CDR3 runs to 16 residues. V shed 3 bases and J 2 bases; nucleotides not matched to a gene: 8. CDR1 MGHRA and CDR2 YSYEKL come from the germline V gene. The CDR3 here is CASSQQYRDRAYEQYF. CDR3 in DNA: TGCGCCAGCAGCCAGCAATACCGGGACAGGGCCTACGAGCAGTACTTC.

The rearrangement links TRBV21-1 to TRBJ2-7; the table calls TRBD2, which could not be checked here. TRBV21-1 is a known pseudogene. The CDR3 extends over 16 amino acids. CDR3 nucleotides: TGTGCCAGCAGCAAAGAGGGTAGCAGGAGTCGTCGCGAGCAGTACTTC. This encodes CASSKEGSRSRREQYF.

The rearrangement joins TRBV12-3 or TRBV12-4 to TRBJ1-6; D uncertain. Trimming left V 7 bases short and J 9 bases short, with 16 bases between. CDR3 length: 14 amino acids. CDR3 residues: CASTNDLPTSPLHF. For the CDR3, the DNA is TGTGCCAGCACCAACGACCTACCGACTTCACCCCTCCACTTT.

This clonotype was detected only a few times. The gene calls are TRBV20-1 and TRBJ2-1; D may be TRBD2 (5 bases). The V gene's germline CDR1 is DFQATT and CDR2 SNEGSKA (reference sequence). Deletions cut 5 bases from V and 1 base from J, with 15 bases between. There are 15 residues in the CDR3. CDR3 DNA: TGCAGTGCTGTCTCTGTCAGGACTTCCTACAATGAGCAGTTCTTC. Residues: CSAVSVRTSYNEQFF.

This clonotype was seen at least ten times. The chain carries TRBV24-1 and TRBJ2-1, with D possibly being TRBD1 (7 bases). Germline CDR1 and CDR2: KGHDR and SFDVKD. The germline V and J ends were trimmed by 1 base and 5 bases, with 17 bases remaining between them. The CDR3 covers 17 residues. CDR3 region: CATSDFVAGGPHNEQFF. The CDR3 DNA reads TGTGCCACCAGTGATTTTGTGGCAGGGGGGCCCCACAATGAGCAGTTCTTC.

This clonotype was detected only a few times. The rearrangement joins TRBV5-1 to TRBJ2-7; 7 nucleotides agree with TRBD1. The CDR3 runs 16 residues. J was trimmed by 5 bases and V by 4 bases; bases with no gene match: 15. CDR1 and CDR2 (germline): SGHRS, YFSETQ. CDR3 DNA: TGCGCCAGCAGCGCCATCGGACAGGCCCCGATTGACGAGCAGTACTTC. Encoded protein: CASSAIGQAPIDEQYF.

This clonotype has ten or more counts. V and J are TRBV7-2 and TRBJ2-3; no clear D gene. The germline V gene has CDR1 SGHTA and CDR2 FQGNSA. The CDR3 covers 15 residues. The germline V and J ends were trimmed by 5 bases and 5 bases, with 17 bases remaining between them. The CDR3 here is CASSRNWVRIDTQYF. The CDR3 DNA reads TGTGCCAGCAGCCGCAACTGGGTCAGGATAGATACGCAGTATTTT. Complete variable domain (other parts from reference TRBV7-2 and TRBJ2-3): GAGVSQSPSNKVTEKGKDVELRCDPISGHTALYWYRQSLGQGLEFLIYFQGNSAPDKSGLPSDRFSAERTGGSVSTLTIQRTQQEDSAVYLCASSRNWVRIDTQYFGPGTRLTVL.

In this sample, this clonotype turned up a few times. The chain's CDR3 is CASSFGGFQETQYF. The CDR3 coding sequence is TGTGCCAGCAGTTTTGGAGGGTTCCAAGAGACCCAGTACTTC. The V gene is TRBV12-3 or TRBV12-4, the J gene TRBJ2-5, with D maybe TRBD2 (6 bases). Trimming shortened V by 3 bases and J by 1 base, and 9 bases separated the two germline ends. This CDR3 is built from 14 residues.

This clonotype was seen at least ten times. This chain connects TRBV9 to TRBJ2-1; D may be TRBD2 (5 bases). V lost 1 base and J lost 0, with 11 bases in between. The CDR3 consists of 16 residues. Looked up from germline, CDR1 is SGDLS and CDR2 is YYNGEE. The CDR3 DNA sequence: TGTGCCAGCAGCGTAAGGAGCGGCTCCTCCTACAATGAGCAGTTCTTC. Translated, it gives CASSVRSGSSYNEQFF.

This clonotype was picked up many times. CDR3 in amino acids: CASSPGTGYEQYF. The CDR3 DNA sequence: TGTGCCAGCAGTCCCGGGACAGGGTACGAGCAGTACTTC. The chain carries TRBV6-6 and TRBJ2-7; TRBD1 agrees at 9 bases. After removal of 5 bases from V and 4 bases from J, the junction contained 3 bases not matched to a gene. The CDR3 consists of 13 residues. Germline lookup yields CDR1 MNHNY and CDR2 SVGAGI (reference sequence).

There are a few counts of this clonotype. The chain is built from TRBV20-1 and TRBJ1-1; TRBD1 might be the D (5 bases). Germline CDR1 and CDR2: DFQATT and SNEGSKA (reference sequence). The CDR3 sequence is 14 residues long. Deletions cut 6 bases from V and 1 base from J, with 15 bases between. CDR3 sequence: CSAVAGTGNTEAFF. The CDR3, as DNA: TGCAGTGCCGTCGCCGGGACGGGGAACACTGAAGCTTTCTTT.

This clonotype was counted many times. The J gene is TRBJ2-1, the V gene TRBV11-3, with D tentatively TRBD1 (5 bases). The germline CDR1 and CDR2 sequences are SGHNT and YENEEA. Between the trimmed V and J ends, which lost 1 base and 9 bases, there was a span of 13 bases. The CDR3 covers 14 residues. The CDR3: CASSLGDSSVEQFF. The CDR3 region has the DNA TGTGCCAGCAGCTTAGGCGACAGCTCGGTTGAGCAGTTCTTC.

This clonotype appeared many times. CDR3 in amino acids: CASSTLGTSADSSYEQYF. The CDR3 nucleotides are TGTGCCAGTAGTACCCTCGGTACGTCAGCGGACAGCTCCTACGAGCAGTACTTC. The chain recombines TRBV19 with TRBJ2-7; D might be TRBD1 (6 bases). The CDR3 has 18 residues. CDR1 and CDR2 (germline): LNHDA, SQIVND (reference sequence). The V and J ends lost 4 bases and 0 bases respectively, with 22 bases between them.

The chain carries TRBV19 and TRBJ1-2; D gene unclear. CDR1 is LNHDA and CDR2 is SQIVND in the germline V gene (reference sequence). Trimming pared 3 bases from V and 8 bases from J, leaving 7 bases between. The CDR3 extends over 11 amino acids. CDR3: CASSIGGGYTF. For the CDR3, the DNA is TGTGCCAGTAGTATTGGCGGGGGCTACACCTTC.

This clonotype was counted ten times or more. The chain joins TRBV19 to TRBJ2-7; tentative D call: TRBD1 (5 bases). This CDR3 is 15 amino acids long. V was clipped by 7 bases and J by 0 bases, with 16 bases between them. Germline V gene sequence: CDR1 LNHDA, CDR2 SQIVND (reference sequence). CDR3 loop: CASTPGLGASYEQYF. The CDR3 nucleotides read TGTGCCAGTACCCCCGGGTTAGGGGCCTCCTACGAGCAGTACTTC.